This T cell receptor (beta chain) was observed in a study of brain T cells in children with intractable seizures. From germline, CDR1 is SGHDN and CDR2 FVKESK. V was trimmed by 3 bases and J by 7 bases, leaving 15 bases between them. CDR3 size: 14 residues. The sequenced cases were selected for having the highest brain T cell transcript signatures. Profiling relied on immunoSEQ multiplex PCR, and the TCRdb table lists in-frame clones only, not all of them. The sample lists approximately 77,000 clones, about 92% seen once, with around 1.4% in the top ten. The study's findings and limits: Only CDR3 sequence similarity suggested viral specificity, without known HCMV serostatus. Pre-surgery blood may have been undersampled, hiding some clones.

Points on this clone: The antigen remains undetermined.

The sample was peripheral blood, taken at surgery. This sequence joins TRBV14 and TRBJ1-2; D is undetermined. The TCR was taken from a boy younger than two with tuberous sclerosis and intractable seizures. CDR3 coding DNA: TGTGCCAGCAGCCATAAATGGGGTGGTGGTGGCTACACCTTC. Its translation is CASSHKWGGGGYTF.